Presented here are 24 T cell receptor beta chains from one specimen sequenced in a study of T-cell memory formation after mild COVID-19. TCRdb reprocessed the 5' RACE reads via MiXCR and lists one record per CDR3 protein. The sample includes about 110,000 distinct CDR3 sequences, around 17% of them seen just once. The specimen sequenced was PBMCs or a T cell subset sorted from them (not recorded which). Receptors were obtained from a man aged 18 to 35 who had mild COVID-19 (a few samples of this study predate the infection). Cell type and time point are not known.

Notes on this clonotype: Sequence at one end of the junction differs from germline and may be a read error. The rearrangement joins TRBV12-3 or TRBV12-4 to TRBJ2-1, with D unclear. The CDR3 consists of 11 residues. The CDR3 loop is CASSSSGYPSF. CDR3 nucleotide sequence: TGTGCCAGCAGTTCCTCAGGTTACCCTTCTTTC.

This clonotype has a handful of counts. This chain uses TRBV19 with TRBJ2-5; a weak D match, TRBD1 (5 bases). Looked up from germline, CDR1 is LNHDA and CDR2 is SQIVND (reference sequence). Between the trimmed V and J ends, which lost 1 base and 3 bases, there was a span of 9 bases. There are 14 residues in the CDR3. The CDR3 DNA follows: TGTGCCAGTAGTATAGGGGGCGGAAAAGAGACCCAGTACTTC. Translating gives CASSIGGGKETQYF.

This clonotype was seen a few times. The CDR3 is CASSQTDRLAFF. The CDR3 DNA sequence: TGTGCCAGCAGCCAGACTGACAGGCTGGCTTTCTTT. The V call is TRBV4-2, the J call TRBJ1-1; possible D gene TRBD1, 6 bases. From germline, CDR1 is LGHNA and CDR2 YNFKEQ. V was trimmed by 3 bases and J by 11 bases, leaving 13 bases between them. This CDR3 is 12 amino acids long.

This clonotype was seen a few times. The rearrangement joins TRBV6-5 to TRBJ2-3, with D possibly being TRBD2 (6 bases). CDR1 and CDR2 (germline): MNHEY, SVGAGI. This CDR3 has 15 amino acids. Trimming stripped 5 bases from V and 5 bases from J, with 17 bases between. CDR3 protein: CASSKQRGTLDTQYF. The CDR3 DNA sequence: TGTGCCAGCAGTAAACAAAGAGGGACTTTAGATACGCAGTATTTT.

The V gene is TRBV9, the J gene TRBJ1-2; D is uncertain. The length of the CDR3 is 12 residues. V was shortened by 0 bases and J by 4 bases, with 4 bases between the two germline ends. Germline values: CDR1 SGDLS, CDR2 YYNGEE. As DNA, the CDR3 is TGTGCCAGCAGCGTAGACAGCTATGGCTACACCTTC. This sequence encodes CASSVDSYGYTF.

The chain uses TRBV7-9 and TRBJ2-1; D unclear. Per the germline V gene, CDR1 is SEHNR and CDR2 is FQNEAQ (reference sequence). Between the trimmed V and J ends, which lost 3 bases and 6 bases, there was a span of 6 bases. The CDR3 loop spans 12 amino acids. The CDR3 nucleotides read TGTGCCAGCAGCTTCATGACCAATGAGCAGTTCTTC. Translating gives CASSFMTNEQFF.

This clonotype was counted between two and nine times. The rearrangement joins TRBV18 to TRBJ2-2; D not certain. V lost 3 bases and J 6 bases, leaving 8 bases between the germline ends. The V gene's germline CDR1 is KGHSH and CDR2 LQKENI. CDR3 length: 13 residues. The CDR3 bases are TGTGCCAGCTCACCTATCGCGGCCGGGGAGCTGTTTTTT. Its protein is CASSPIAAGELFF.

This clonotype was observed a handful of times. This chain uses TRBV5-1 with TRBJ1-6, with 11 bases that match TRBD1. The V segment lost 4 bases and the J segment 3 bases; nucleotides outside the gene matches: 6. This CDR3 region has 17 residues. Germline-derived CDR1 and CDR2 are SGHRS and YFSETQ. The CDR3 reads CASSRTGTGGYNSPLHF. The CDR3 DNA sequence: TGCGCCAGCAGCAGGACCGGGACAGGGGGCTATAATTCACCCCTCCACTTT.

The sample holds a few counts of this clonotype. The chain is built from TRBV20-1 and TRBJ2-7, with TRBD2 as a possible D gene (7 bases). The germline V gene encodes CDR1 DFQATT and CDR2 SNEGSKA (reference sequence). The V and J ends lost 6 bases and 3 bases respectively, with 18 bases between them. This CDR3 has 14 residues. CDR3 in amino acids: CSASGGRGDYEQYF. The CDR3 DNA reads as TGCAGTGCCTCGGGGGGCAGGGGTGACTACGAGCAGTACTTC.

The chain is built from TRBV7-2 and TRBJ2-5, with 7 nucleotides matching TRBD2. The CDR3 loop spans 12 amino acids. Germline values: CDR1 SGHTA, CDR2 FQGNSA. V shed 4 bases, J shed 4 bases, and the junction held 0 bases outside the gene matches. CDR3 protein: CASSSGGETQYF. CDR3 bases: TGTGCCAGCAGCTCGGGGGGAGAGACCCAGTACTTC. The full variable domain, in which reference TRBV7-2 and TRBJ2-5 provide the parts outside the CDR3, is GAGVSQSPSNKVTEKGKDVELRCDPISGHTALYWYRQSLGQGLEFLIYFQGNSAPDKSGLPSDRFSAERTGGSVSTLTIQRTQQEDSAVYLCASSSGGETQYFGPGTRLLVL.

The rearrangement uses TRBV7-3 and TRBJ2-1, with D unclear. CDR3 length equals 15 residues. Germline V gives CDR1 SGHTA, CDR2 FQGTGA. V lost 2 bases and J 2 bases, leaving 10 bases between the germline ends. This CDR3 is CASSLYPGAYNEQFF. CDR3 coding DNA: TGTGCCAGCAGCTTATACCCTGGGGCCTACAATGAGCAGTTCTTC.

In DNA form, the CDR3 reads TGCGCCAGCAGCCCTCTGGATGGGGCAGATACGCAGTATTTT. Amino acid sequence: CASSPLDGADTQYF. V usage is TRBV5-1 and J usage is TRBJ2-3; D gene ambiguous. This CDR3 is built from 14 residues. In germline, CDR1 is SGHRS, CDR2 YFSETQ. The ends were cut back, 4 bases at V and 4 bases at J, with 13 bases in the middle.

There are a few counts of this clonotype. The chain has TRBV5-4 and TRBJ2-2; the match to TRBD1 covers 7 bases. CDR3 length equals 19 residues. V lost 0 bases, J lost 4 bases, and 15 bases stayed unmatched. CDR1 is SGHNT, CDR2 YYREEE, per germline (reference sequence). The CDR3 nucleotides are TGTGCCAGCAGCTTGGGACAGGGCCTTCCCCGAGGGTTCACCGGGGAGCTGTTTTTT. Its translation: CASSLGQGLPRGFTGELFF.

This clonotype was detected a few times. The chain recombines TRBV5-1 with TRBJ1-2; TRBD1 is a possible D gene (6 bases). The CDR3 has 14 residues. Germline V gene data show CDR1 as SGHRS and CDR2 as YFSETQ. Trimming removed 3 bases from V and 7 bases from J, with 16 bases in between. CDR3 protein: CASSWKDRDTGYTF. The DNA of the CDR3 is TGCGCCAGCAGCTGGAAGGACAGAGACACTGGCTACACCTTC. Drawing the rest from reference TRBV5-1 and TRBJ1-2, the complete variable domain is KAGVTQTPRYLIKTRGQQVTLSCSPISGHRSVSWYQQTPGQGLQFLFEYFSETQRNKGNFPGRFSGRQFSNSRSEMNVSTLELGDSALYLCASSWKDRDTGYTFGSGTRLTVV.

The CDR3 DNA is TGTGCCATCAGGACGGAGGCCCACGAGCAGTACTTC. Translating it yields CAIRTEAHEQYF. The chain recombines TRBV10-3 with TRBJ2-7; D is possibly TRBD2 (5 bases). This CDR3 comprises 12 residues. Germline V gives CDR1 ENHRY, CDR2 SYGVKD. With 6 bases removed from V and 5 bases from J, the gap between germline ends came to 11 bases.

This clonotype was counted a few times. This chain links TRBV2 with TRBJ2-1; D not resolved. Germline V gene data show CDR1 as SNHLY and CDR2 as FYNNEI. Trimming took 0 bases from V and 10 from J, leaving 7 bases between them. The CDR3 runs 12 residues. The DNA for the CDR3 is TGTGCCAGCAGTGAAGCGCTCCTAGAGCAGTTCTTC. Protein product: CASSEALLEQFF. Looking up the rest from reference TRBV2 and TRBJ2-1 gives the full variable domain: EPEVTQTPSHQVTQMGQEVILRCVPISNHLYFYWYRQILGQKVEFLVSFYNNEISEKSEIFDDQFSVERPDGSNFTLKIRSTKLEDSAMYFCASSEALLEQFFGPGTRLTVL.

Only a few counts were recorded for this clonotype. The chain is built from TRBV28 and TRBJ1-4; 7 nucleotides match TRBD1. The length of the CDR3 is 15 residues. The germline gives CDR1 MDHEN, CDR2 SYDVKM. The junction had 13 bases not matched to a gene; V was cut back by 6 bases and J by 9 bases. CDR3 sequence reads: CASSRDRASVKKLFF. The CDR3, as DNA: TGTGCCAGCAGCCGAGACAGGGCATCGGTAAAAAAACTGTTTTTT.

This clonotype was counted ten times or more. Written as DNA, the CDR3 is TGTGCCAGCAGTTCAGGGGGCATGGGCTACACCTTC. Encoded protein: CASSSGGMGYTF. V gene TRBV28 combines with J gene TRBJ1-2; 8 positions match TRBD1. Germline V gene lookup returns CDR1 MDHEN and CDR2 SYDVKM. V trimming: 4 bases; J trimming: 8 bases; junction bases outside the gene matches: 3. This CDR3 comprises 12 residues.

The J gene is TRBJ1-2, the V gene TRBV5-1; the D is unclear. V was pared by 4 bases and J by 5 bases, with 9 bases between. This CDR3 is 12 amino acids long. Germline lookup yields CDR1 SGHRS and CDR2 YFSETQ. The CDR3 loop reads CASSPAGYGYTF. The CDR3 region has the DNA TGCGCCAGCAGCCCGGCCGGGTATGGCTACACCTTC. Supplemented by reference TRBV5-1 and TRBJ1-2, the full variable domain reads KAGVTQTPRYLIKTRGQQVTLSCSPISGHRSVSWYQQTPGQGLQFLFEYFSETQRNKGNFPGRFSGRQFSNSRSEMNVSTLELGDSALYLCASSPAGYGYTFGSGTRLTVV.

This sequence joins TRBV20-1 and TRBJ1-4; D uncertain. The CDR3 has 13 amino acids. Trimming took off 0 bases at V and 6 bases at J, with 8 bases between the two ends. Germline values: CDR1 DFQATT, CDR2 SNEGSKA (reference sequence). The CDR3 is CSARDLTDEKLFF. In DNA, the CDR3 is TGCAGTGCTAGAGATCTAACGGATGAAAAACTGTTTTTT.

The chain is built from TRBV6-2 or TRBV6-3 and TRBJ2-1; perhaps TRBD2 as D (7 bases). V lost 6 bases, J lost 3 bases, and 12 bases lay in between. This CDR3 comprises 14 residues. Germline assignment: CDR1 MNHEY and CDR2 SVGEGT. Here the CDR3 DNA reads TGTGCCAGCAGCAAGGGGGGGAGCTACAATGAGCAGTTCTTC. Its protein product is CASSKGGSYNEQFF.

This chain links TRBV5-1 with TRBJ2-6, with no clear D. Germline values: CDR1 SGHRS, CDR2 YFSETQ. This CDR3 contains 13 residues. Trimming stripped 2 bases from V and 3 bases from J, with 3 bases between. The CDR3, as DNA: TGCGCCAGCAGCTTCGATGGGGCCAACGTCCTGACTTTC. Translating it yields CASSFDGANVLTF.

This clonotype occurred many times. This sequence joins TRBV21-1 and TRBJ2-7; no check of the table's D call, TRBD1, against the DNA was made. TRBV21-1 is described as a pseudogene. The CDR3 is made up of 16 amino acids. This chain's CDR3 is CASSIGTGKRYYEQYF. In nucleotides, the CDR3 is TGTGCCAGCAGCATTGGGACAGGGAAGAGGTACTACGAGCAGTACTTC.

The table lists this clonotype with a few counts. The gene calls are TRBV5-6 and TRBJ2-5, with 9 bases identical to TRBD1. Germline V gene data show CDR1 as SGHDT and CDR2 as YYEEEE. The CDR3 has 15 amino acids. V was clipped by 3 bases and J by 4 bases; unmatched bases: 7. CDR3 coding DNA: TGTGCCAGCAGCTCGAACAGGGGGCTGGGAGAGACCCAGTACTTC. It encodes CASSSNRGLGETQYF.